Below, 13 T cell receptor beta chains from the same sample are listed, as sequenced in a study of blood T cell repertoires in COVID-19. Assay: immunoSEQ multiplex PCR; the TCRdb copy retains only in-frame clones and omits some. The table shows roughly 190,000 clones, with roughly 76% occurring only once. The material sequenced was peripheral blood. The receptors come from a woman aged 40 to 55 with COVID-19, enrolled during active disease.

This chain connects TRBV3-1 (or the pseudogene TRBV3-2) to TRBJ2-3, with D perhaps matching TRBD2 (5 bases). V was pared by 2 bases and J by 5 bases, with 14 bases between. In germline, CDR1 is LGHDT, CDR2 YNNKEL (reference sequence). The CDR3 loop spans 15 amino acids. The CDR3 region has the DNA TGTGCCAGCAGCCAATTTACCGGGGTAAGAGATACGCAGTATTTT. This encodes CASSQFTGVRDTQYF.

V and J are TRBV10-3 and TRBJ1-1, with D perhaps TRBD1 (6 bases). The V end was cut by 6 bases, the J end by 2 bases, with 13 bases between. The CDR3 is 14 residues long. Germline loops: CDR1 ENHRY, CDR2 SYGVKD. The CDR3 bases are TGTGCCATCAGCCCTGGACAGACCAACACTGAAGCTTTCTTT. It yields the protein CAISPGQTNTEAFF.

The chain uses TRBV14 and TRBJ2-1; 13 bases map to TRBD2. Trimming took 4 bases from V and 9 from J; bases not matched to a gene: 6. This CDR3 region has 15 residues. Per the germline V gene, CDR1 is SGHDN and CDR2 is FVKESK. CDR3 loop: CASSPPGLAGIEQFF. The CDR3 coding sequence is TGTGCCAGCAGCCCGCCGGGACTAGCGGGAATTGAGCAGTTCTTC.

This chain joins TRBV18 and TRBJ2-1; TRBD2 matches 10 bases. The junction had 5 bases not matched to a gene; V was cut back by 1 base and J by 5 bases. The germline V gene encodes CDR1 KGHSH and CDR2 LQKENI. This CDR3 is 16 amino acids long. The CDR3 DNA follows: TGTGCCAGCTCACCACAAGCGGGAGGGATGAACAATGAGCAGTTCTTC. Protein sequence: CASSPQAGGMNNEQFF.

The chain carries TRBV28 and TRBJ1-5; D not certain. Trimming stripped 8 bases from V and 4 bases from J, with 12 bases between. The CDR3 length is 13 residues. Germline-derived CDR1 and CDR2 are MDHEN and SYDVKM. The chain's CDR3 is CASERAENQPQHF. The CDR3 DNA sequence: TGTGCCAGCGAAAGAGCCGAAAATCAGCCCCAGCATTTT.

V is TRBV15 and J is TRBJ2-6, with 7 bases matching TRBD1. The CDR3 consists of 17 residues. Germline V gives CDR1 LNHNV, CDR2 YYDKDF (reference sequence). V dropped 0 bases and J dropped 2; count of bases not matched to a gene: 4. For the CDR3, the DNA is TGTGCCACCAGCAGAGAAACAGGGGCCACTGGGGCCAACGTCCTGACTTTC. Protein: CATSRETGATGANVLTF.

This clone was picked up a small number of times. V and J are TRBV19 and TRBJ1-5; TRBD1 is a possible D gene (6 bases). The CDR3 totals 13 residues. Germline lookup yields CDR1 LNHDA and CDR2 SQIVND (reference sequence). V was cut by 7 bases and J by 5 bases, with 12 bases left in between. This CDR3 reads CASIGQGYQPQHF. DNA for the CDR3: TGTGCCAGTATTGGGCAGGGGTATCAGCCCCAGCATTTT.

The chain uses TRBV30 and TRBJ1-5, with D possibly being TRBD1 (6 bases). The CDR3 runs to 11 residues. The V end lost 2 bases, the J end lost 9 bases, and 8 bases lay between the germline ends. CDR1 is GTSNPN and CDR2 is SVGIG in the germline V gene (reference sequence). The CDR3: CAWSQGGPQHF. As DNA, the CDR3 is TGTGCCTGGAGTCAAGGGGGGCCCCAGCATTTT.

This clone occurred once. The chain has TRBV18 and TRBJ1-1; no definite D call. Germline V gene sequence: CDR1 KGHSH, CDR2 LQKENI. V lost 3 bases to trimming and J lost 3 bases, with 14 bases between them. The CDR3 extends over 15 amino acids. The CDR3 loop reads CASSPRPPQDTEAFF. CDR3 DNA sequence: TGTGCCAGCTCACCCAGACCCCCGCAGGACACTGAAGCTTTCTTT.

The V and J genes are TRBV7-9 and TRBJ2-2; 9 nucleotides match TRBD2. From germline, CDR1 is SEHNR and CDR2 FQNEAQ (reference sequence). V shed 5 bases and J 3 bases; nucleotides not matched to a gene: 16. CDR3 size: 19 residues. The DNA for the CDR3 is TGTGCCAGCAGCCCCCTTAGCGGGGGTCGTGGTTGGTACACCGGGGAGCTGTTTTTT. Residues: CASSPLSGGRGWYTGELFF.

The chain is built from TRBV2 and TRBJ1-5; perhaps TRBD1 as D (5 bases). Trimming stripped 7 bases from V and 3 bases from J, with 16 bases between. CDR1 is SNHLY, CDR2 FYNNEI, per germline. This CDR3 comprises 15 residues. CDR3: CASKELRVDNQPQHF. The CDR3 DNA sequence: TGTGCCAGCAAGGAGCTCAGGGTAGACAATCAGCCCCAGCATTTT.

The chain links TRBV19 to TRBJ2-6; maybe TRBD1 (5 bases). The CDR3 extends over 14 amino acids. Trimming took off 6 bases at V and 3 bases at J, with 9 bases between the two ends. Germline V gene sequence: CDR1 LNHDA, CDR2 SQIVND (reference sequence). The CDR3 DNA reads TGTGCCAGTAGGATGACAGTTGGGGCCAACGTCCTGACTTTC. Protein product: CASRMTVGANVLTF.

This chain uses TRBV25-1 with TRBJ1-4, with D uncertain. The CDR3 has 15 amino acids. Germline V lookup: CDR1 MGHDK, CDR2 SYGVNS. V lost 2 bases and J 6 bases, leaving 13 bases between the germline ends. The CDR3, as DNA: TGTGCCAGCAGTGAAAATCGGCCTGCGGATGAAAAACTGTTTTTT. Translated, it gives CASSENRPADEKLFF.